A single sample is the source of the 21 T cell receptor beta chains below, sequenced in a study of regulatory T cells in long-lasting Graves disease. Assembly of TCR beta libraries relied on iRepertoire HTBI primers together with Arm-PCR of CDR3 regions. Each CDR3 protein gets one entry after TCRdb re-called the multiplex PCR reads with MiXCR. The sample lists around 400,000 distinct CDR3 sequences; approximately 12% were seen once. Regarding time point: newly diagnosed GD, antithyroid drugs for less than 3 months. Researchers made the TCR library from RNA that was extracted from PBMCs. These data also formed part of another study, on T cells in Graves' hyperthyroidism and ophthalmopathy.

This sample comprised peripheral blood mononuclear cells (PBMCs), obtained at new diagnosis, from a patient treated with antithyroid drugs. Receptor source: a woman aged 18-29 years with Graves disease.

There are many counts of this clonotype. The V call is TRBV20-1, the J call TRBJ2-1; 10 nucleotides agree with TRBD2. The CDR3 consists of 17 residues. Germline V gene data show CDR1 as DFQATT and CDR2 as SNEGSKA (reference sequence). After removal of 1 base from V and 8 bases from J, the junction contained 14 bases not matched to a gene. CDR3 protein: CSARGSGGVFYLDEQFF. CDR3 bases: TGCAGTGCTAGAGGCAGCGGGGGGGTTTTTTATCTCGATGAGCAGTTCTTC.

This clonotype was observed a few times. The gene calls are TRBV24-1 and TRBJ1-4; D perhaps matches TRBD1 (5 bases). The CDR3 sequence is 13 residues long. V was trimmed by 9 bases and J by 8 bases, leaving 15 bases between them. The V gene's germline CDR1 is KGHDR and CDR2 SFDVKD. CDR3 sequence: CATLQGRKEKLFF. DNA for the CDR3: TGTGCCACCCTCCAGGGACGGAAGGAAAAACTGTTTTTT.

The chain is built from TRBV6-5 and TRBJ2-5, with a tentative D call TRBD1 (6 bases). CDR1 is MNHEY and CDR2 is SVGAGI in the germline V gene. The CDR3 covers 17 residues. V was cut by 0 bases and J by 5 bases, with 19 bases left in between. In DNA, the CDR3 is TGTGCCAGCAGTTACTCGAAGCGTACAGGGTTAACGGAGACCCAGTACTTC. The encoded protein is CASSYSKRTGLTETQYF.

This clonotype was seen repeatedly, ten times or more. The chain joins TRBV7-2 to TRBJ1-1; TRBD1 might be the D (5 bases). The CDR3 contains 15 residues. V was pared by 5 bases and J by 7 bases, with 20 bases between. CDR1 SGHTA and CDR2 FQGNSA come from the germline V gene. DNA of the CDR3: TGTGCCAGCAGCCGATCAAGGACACGAACGAATGAAGCTTTCTTT. This gives the protein CASSRSRTRTNEAFF.

This clonotype came up a few times. This chain connects TRBV20-1 to TRBJ2-3; 11 positions match TRBD2. CDR3 length: 14 residues. Trimming at V came to 4 bases and at J to 3 bases, leaving 3 bases not matched to a gene. The V gene's germline CDR1 is DFQATT and CDR2 SNEGSKA (reference sequence). This chain's CDR3 is CSAISGRGTDTQYF. The CDR3 region has the DNA TGCAGTGCTATTAGCGGGAGGGGGACAGATACGCAGTATTTT.

This clonotype came up many times. This rearrangement joins TRBV20-1 to TRBJ2-5; 7 bases agree with TRBD1. The ends lost 0 bases at V and 4 bases at J; junction bases unmatched: 5. The CDR3 contains 14 residues. Germline V CDR1 and CDR2: DFQATT, SNEGSKA (reference sequence). The CDR3 nucleotides are TGCAGTGCTAGAGAGACAGGGATTCTAGAGACCCAGTACTTC. This codes for CSARETGILETQYF.

This clonotype was seen many times. This sequence joins TRBV14 and TRBJ2-1; maybe TRBD1 (5 bases). V gave up 2 bases and J gave up 5 bases, with 16 bases separating them. The CDR3 covers 16 residues. Germline V gives CDR1 SGHDN, CDR2 FVKESK. The CDR3 region is CASSQKFFWTNNEQFF. CDR3 in DNA: TGTGCCAGCAGCCAAAAATTTTTCTGGACAAACAATGAGCAGTTCTTC.

This clonotype was seen a handful of times. V usage is TRBV28 and J usage is TRBJ1-2; possible D gene TRBD1, 5 bases. Deletions cut 6 bases from V and 8 bases from J, with 10 bases between. The germline V gene encodes CDR1 MDHEN and CDR2 SYDVKM. This CDR3 comprises 11 residues. The CDR3, as DNA: TGTGCCAGCAGGGGACTCGAGGGCTACACCTTC. Translating gives CASRGLEGYTF.

This chain joins TRBV5-5 and TRBJ2-7; TRBD1 matches at 8 bases. CDR3 length: 16 residues. V trimming: 0 bases; J trimming: 2 bases; junction bases outside the gene matches: 7. Germline lookup yields CDR1 SGHKS and CDR2 YYEKEE (reference sequence). DNA for the CDR3: TGTGCCAGCAGCTTGGGGCCGGGACAGGTAACCTACGAGCAGTACTTC. This sequence encodes CASSLGPGQVTYEQYF. Supplemented by reference TRBV5-5 and TRBJ2-7, the full variable domain reads DAGVTQSPTHLIKTRGQQVTLRCSPISGHKSVSWYQQVLGQGPQFIFQYYEKEERGRGNFPDRFSARQFPNYSSELNVNALLLGDSALYLCASSLGPGQVTYEQYFGPGTRLTVT.

This clonotype occurred many times. The rearrangement joins TRBV12-3 or TRBV12-4 to TRBJ1-4; D is ambiguous. V was trimmed by 5 bases and J by 8 bases, leaving 9 bases between them. This CDR3 contains 12 residues. In DNA form, the CDR3 reads TGTGCCAGCAGTCCGACGCGGGAAAAACTGTTTTTT. Protein product: CASSPTREKLFF.

This clonotype was seen at least ten times. This chain uses TRBV14 with TRBJ2-7; 8 nucleotides line up with TRBD1. The CDR3 spans 16 residues. V lost 3 bases and J lost 1; bases outside the gene matches: 8. Germline V gives CDR1 SGHDN, CDR2 FVKESK. The CDR3 DNA follows: TGTGCCAGCAGCCATCCTAGAGGGACAGGTTCCTACGAGCAGTACTTC. It is translated as CASSHPRGTGSYEQYF.

As to this clonotype: A read error may be the cause here, since a much bigger clone is one base away. The J gene is TRBJ2-2, the V gene TRBV6-2 or TRBV6-3; possibly TRBD1 for D (5 bases). The germline V gene encodes CDR1 MNHEY and CDR2 SVGEGT. Trimming took 6 bases from V and 2 from J, leaving 16 bases between them. The CDR3 totals 16 residues. CDR3 coding DNA: TGTGCCAGCAGAGCGCCAGGGCTGCTCAACACCGGGGAGCTGTTTTTT. Translated, it gives CASRAPGLLNTGELFF.

This clonotype was observed a handful of times. This chain connects TRBV27 to TRBJ1-6, with D perhaps matching TRBD1 (5 bases). This CDR3 is 17 amino acids long. From germline, CDR1 is MNHEY and CDR2 SMNVEV (reference sequence). V lost 5 bases to trimming and J lost 0 bases, with 14 bases between them. CDR3 DNA sequence: TGTGCCAGCAGTCTCACCGTGGGGGGCTCCTATAATTCACCCCTCCACTTT. This sequence encodes CASSLTVGGSYNSPLHF.

This clonotype was counted a few times. The CDR3 DNA reads as TGTGCCAGCAGCTTGTTCGGGGCAGGATATCAGCCCCAGCATTTT. Its translation is CASSLFGAGYQPQHF. The rearrangement uses TRBV5-6 and TRBJ1-5; D is possibly TRBD1 (5 bases). Germline V gene data show CDR1 as SGHDT and CDR2 as YYEEEE. The CDR3 is 15 amino acids. V lost 1 base to trimming and J lost 5 bases, with 13 bases between them. Filled out from reference TRBV5-6 and TRBJ1-5, the complete variable domain reads DAGVTQSPTHLIKTRGQQVTLRCSPKSGHDTVSWYQQALGQGPQFIFQYYEEEERQRGNFPDRFSGHQFPNYSSELNVNALLLGDSALYLCASSLFGAGYQPQHFGDGTRLSIL.

Many counts were recorded for this clonotype. V gene TRBV19 combines with J gene TRBJ1-5, with a weak D call TRBD1 (5 bases). This CDR3 region has 12 residues. V lost 11 bases and J 9 bases, leaving 17 bases between the germline ends. Germline V lookup: CDR1 LNHDA, CDR2 SQIVND (reference sequence). The CDR3 loop reads CAAAQGPRPQHF. In DNA, the CDR3 is TGTGCCGCAGCTCAGGGACCACGGCCCCAGCATTTT.

This clonotype was seen a handful of times. The CDR3 DNA follows: TGTGCCAGTAGTGTTATCCCGGATGACGGGGAGCTGTTTTTT. Amino acid sequence: CASSVIPDDGELFF. The V call is TRBV19, the J call TRBJ2-2; D remains unclear. The CDR3 is 14 residues long. Germline assignment: CDR1 LNHDA and CDR2 SQIVND (reference sequence). Between the trimmed V and J ends, which lost 5 bases and 7 bases, there was a span of 14 bases.

This clonotype was seen many times. The gene calls are TRBV6-2 or TRBV6-3 and TRBJ2-1; 10 bases are a match to TRBD2. CDR1 is MNHEY, CDR2 SVGEGT, per germline. The CDR3 has 13 residues. The V gene end was trimmed by 8 bases and the J gene end by 4 bases; junction bases not matched to a gene: 2. CDR3 sequence reads: CASLAGAYNEQFF. CDR3 DNA sequence: TGTGCCAGCCTAGCGGGAGCATACAATGAGCAGTTCTTC.

The chain uses TRBV5-1 and TRBJ2-3; D not certain. The DNA end is a closer match to TRBJ2-7, so the J assignment may be wrong. CDR1 and CDR2 (germline): SGHRS, YFSETQ. This CDR3 contains 13 residues. The CDR3 here is CASSLMDDYEQYF. DNA for the CDR3: TGCGCCAGCAGCTTGATGGACGACTACGAGCAGTACTTC.

This clonotype has just one count. V usage is TRBV7-2 and J usage is TRBJ1-3; tentatively, D is TRBD1 (5 bases). Between the trimmed V and J ends, which lost 4 bases and 4 bases, there was a span of 14 bases. From germline, CDR1 is SGHTA and CDR2 FQGNSA. The CDR3 runs to 15 residues. In DNA form, the CDR3 reads TGTGCCAGCAGCTCCAGGGTTGGTACGGGAAACACCATATATTTT. Translation: CASSSRVGTGNTIYF. Full variable domain (missing parts from reference TRBV7-2 and TRBJ1-3): GAGVSQSPSNKVTEKGKDVELRCDPISGHTALYWYRQSLGQGLEFLIYFQGNSAPDKSGLPSDRFSAERTGGSVSTLTIQRTQQEDSAVYLCASSSRVGTGNTIYFGEGSWLTVV.

This clonotype was observed many times. The chain couples TRBV5-5 to TRBJ2-3; TRBD2 aligns across 13 bases. Germline V lookup: CDR1 SGHKS, CDR2 YYEKEE (reference sequence). The junction had 3 bases not matched to a gene; V was cut back by 1 base and J by 4 bases. CDR3 length: 16 residues. The CDR3 nucleotides are TGTGCCAGCAGCTTGTTAGGACTAGCGGGAGCAGATACGCAGTATTTT. Protein: CASSLLGLAGADTQYF.

The chain couples TRBV11-3 to TRBJ1-1; D not certain. CDR3 length equals 16 residues. V was trimmed by 4 bases and J by 5 bases, leaving 20 bases between them. Germline CDR1 and CDR2: SGHNT and YENEEA. The CDR3 loop is CASSSGEKVSGTEAFF. CDR3 coding DNA: TGTGCCAGCAGCTCCGGAGAGAAGGTGAGTGGGACTGAAGCTTTCTTT.